The T cell receptor beta chain under discussion was sequenced for a study of blood T cell repertoires in COVID-19. This CDR3 is built from 16 residues. The study drew participants aged about 18 to 95 years from 20 to 30 US areas. Recovered participants had two consecutive negative NP/OP PCR tests, healthcare professional clearance, or symptom resolution. Original methodology: Estimation of nucleated cell counts was performed using reference gene primer amplification. Produced via immunoSEQ multiplex PCR; TCRdb's table is partial and in-frame only. V and J calls and clone size are copied from that table; D and trimming were computed from the DNA. The profile shows over 150,000 clones, 70% to 85% of them singletons.

This receptor was identified in a woman aged 50 to 60 who had recovered from COVID-19. The specimen was PBMCs or T cells enriched from blood (not recorded which). The chain has TRBV21-1 and TRBJ2-2; the D call of TRBD1 is as the table states it, not checked on the DNA. TRBV21-1 is labeled a pseudogene. The CDR3 is CASRPGQRANTGELFF. CDR3 nucleotides: TGTGCCAGCAGACCCGGACAGCGAGCGAACACCGGGGAGCTGTTTTTT.